These 6 T cell receptor beta chains came from one sample sequenced in a study of PD-1 blockade in classical Hodgkin lymphoma. Time point defined: cycle 4 day 1 (C4D1), after 6 weeks of nivolumab. Each of the patients experienced relapse following autologous stem cell transplantation, and their brentuximab vedotin exposure differed. Magnetic depletion of unwanted cells isolated CD4+ T cells from thawed PBMCs. Sequencing used immunoSEQ multiplex PCR; TCRdb keeps in-frame clones, though not all of them. Found here are roughly 30,000 clones, about 88% of them singletons; the top ten hold under 1%. The source was CD4+ T cells from blood, collected before the fourth cycle of nivolumab. These receptors were collected from a human donor with classical Hodgkin lymphoma.

This clone was seen a few times. The chain joins TRBV18 to TRBJ1-2; tentatively, D is TRBD1 (5 bases). In germline, CDR1 is KGHSH, CDR2 LQKENI. The length of the CDR3 is 15 residues. V gave up 3 bases and J gave up 6 bases, with 17 bases separating them. CDR3 sequence (DNA): TGTGCCAGCTCACCGGACCGAGACAGAGGAGATGGCTACACCTTC. This codes for CASSPDRDRGDGYTF.

On this clone itself: The sample carries other DNA sequences with the same CDR3. The CDR3 DNA sequence: TGTGCCTGGAGCGCGGACAGGGGGCCTTCCTACGAGCAGTACTTC. Translated: CAWSADRGPSYEQYF. J is TRBJ2-7 and V is TRBV30; 11 bases are a match to TRBD1. The germline gives CDR1 GTSNPN, CDR2 SVGIG (reference sequence). The CDR3 runs 15 residues. Germline trimming cut 3 bases from V and 1 base from J; bases unmatched to any gene: 5.

This clone has a handful of counts. V and J are TRBV10-1 and TRBJ1-6, with D hard to call. V was shortened by 4 bases and J by 10 bases, with 11 bases between the two germline ends. The CDR3 is 13 residues long. Germline CDR1 reads WNHNN; CDR2 reads SYGVQD (reference sequence). CDR3 sequence (DNA): TGCGCCAGCAGTGTTATTGCTGGATCACCCCTCCACTTT. Translated, it gives CASSVIAGSPLHF.

The rearrangement links TRBV7-9 to TRBJ2-7; the match to TRBD1 covers 7 bases. V trimming: 2 bases; J trimming: 2 bases; junction bases outside the gene matches: 9. The CDR3 is made up of 16 amino acids. Germline-derived CDR1 and CDR2 are SEHNR and FQNEAQ (reference sequence). The CDR3 DNA reads TGTGCCAGCAGCTTAACGTTTGGGGACAGTACCTACGAGCAGTACTTC. Its translation is CASSLTFGDSTYEQYF.

V usage is TRBV21-1 and J usage is TRBJ2-3; the D segment call TRBD2 is taken from the table without a DNA check. TRBV21-1 represents a pseudogene. CDR3 length: 16 amino acids. CDR3 DNA: TGTGCCAGCAGCAAAGGTGAGATACGTCTTGCCTATACGCAGTATTTT. Its translation: CASSKGEIRLAYTQYF.

The chain has TRBV7-2 and TRBJ1-2, with 7 bases that match TRBD1. V gave up 6 bases and J gave up 2 bases; unmatched junction bases: 6. The germline V gene has CDR1 SGHTA and CDR2 FQGNSA. This CDR3 spans 14 amino acids. The CDR3 reads CASRSTGQNYGYTF. The CDR3 DNA follows: TGTGCCAGCAGAAGCACGGGACAGAACTATGGCTACACCTTC.